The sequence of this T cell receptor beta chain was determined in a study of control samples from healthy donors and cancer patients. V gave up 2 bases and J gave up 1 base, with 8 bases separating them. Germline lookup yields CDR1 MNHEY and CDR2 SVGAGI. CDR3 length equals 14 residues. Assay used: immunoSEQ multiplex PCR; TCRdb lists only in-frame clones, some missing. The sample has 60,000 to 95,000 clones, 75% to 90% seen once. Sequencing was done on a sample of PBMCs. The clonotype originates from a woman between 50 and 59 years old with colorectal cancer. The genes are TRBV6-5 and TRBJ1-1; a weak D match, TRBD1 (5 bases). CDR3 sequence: CASSYGAANTEAFF. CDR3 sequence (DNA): TGTGCCAGCAGTTACGGGGCAGCGAACACTGAAGCTTTCTTT.